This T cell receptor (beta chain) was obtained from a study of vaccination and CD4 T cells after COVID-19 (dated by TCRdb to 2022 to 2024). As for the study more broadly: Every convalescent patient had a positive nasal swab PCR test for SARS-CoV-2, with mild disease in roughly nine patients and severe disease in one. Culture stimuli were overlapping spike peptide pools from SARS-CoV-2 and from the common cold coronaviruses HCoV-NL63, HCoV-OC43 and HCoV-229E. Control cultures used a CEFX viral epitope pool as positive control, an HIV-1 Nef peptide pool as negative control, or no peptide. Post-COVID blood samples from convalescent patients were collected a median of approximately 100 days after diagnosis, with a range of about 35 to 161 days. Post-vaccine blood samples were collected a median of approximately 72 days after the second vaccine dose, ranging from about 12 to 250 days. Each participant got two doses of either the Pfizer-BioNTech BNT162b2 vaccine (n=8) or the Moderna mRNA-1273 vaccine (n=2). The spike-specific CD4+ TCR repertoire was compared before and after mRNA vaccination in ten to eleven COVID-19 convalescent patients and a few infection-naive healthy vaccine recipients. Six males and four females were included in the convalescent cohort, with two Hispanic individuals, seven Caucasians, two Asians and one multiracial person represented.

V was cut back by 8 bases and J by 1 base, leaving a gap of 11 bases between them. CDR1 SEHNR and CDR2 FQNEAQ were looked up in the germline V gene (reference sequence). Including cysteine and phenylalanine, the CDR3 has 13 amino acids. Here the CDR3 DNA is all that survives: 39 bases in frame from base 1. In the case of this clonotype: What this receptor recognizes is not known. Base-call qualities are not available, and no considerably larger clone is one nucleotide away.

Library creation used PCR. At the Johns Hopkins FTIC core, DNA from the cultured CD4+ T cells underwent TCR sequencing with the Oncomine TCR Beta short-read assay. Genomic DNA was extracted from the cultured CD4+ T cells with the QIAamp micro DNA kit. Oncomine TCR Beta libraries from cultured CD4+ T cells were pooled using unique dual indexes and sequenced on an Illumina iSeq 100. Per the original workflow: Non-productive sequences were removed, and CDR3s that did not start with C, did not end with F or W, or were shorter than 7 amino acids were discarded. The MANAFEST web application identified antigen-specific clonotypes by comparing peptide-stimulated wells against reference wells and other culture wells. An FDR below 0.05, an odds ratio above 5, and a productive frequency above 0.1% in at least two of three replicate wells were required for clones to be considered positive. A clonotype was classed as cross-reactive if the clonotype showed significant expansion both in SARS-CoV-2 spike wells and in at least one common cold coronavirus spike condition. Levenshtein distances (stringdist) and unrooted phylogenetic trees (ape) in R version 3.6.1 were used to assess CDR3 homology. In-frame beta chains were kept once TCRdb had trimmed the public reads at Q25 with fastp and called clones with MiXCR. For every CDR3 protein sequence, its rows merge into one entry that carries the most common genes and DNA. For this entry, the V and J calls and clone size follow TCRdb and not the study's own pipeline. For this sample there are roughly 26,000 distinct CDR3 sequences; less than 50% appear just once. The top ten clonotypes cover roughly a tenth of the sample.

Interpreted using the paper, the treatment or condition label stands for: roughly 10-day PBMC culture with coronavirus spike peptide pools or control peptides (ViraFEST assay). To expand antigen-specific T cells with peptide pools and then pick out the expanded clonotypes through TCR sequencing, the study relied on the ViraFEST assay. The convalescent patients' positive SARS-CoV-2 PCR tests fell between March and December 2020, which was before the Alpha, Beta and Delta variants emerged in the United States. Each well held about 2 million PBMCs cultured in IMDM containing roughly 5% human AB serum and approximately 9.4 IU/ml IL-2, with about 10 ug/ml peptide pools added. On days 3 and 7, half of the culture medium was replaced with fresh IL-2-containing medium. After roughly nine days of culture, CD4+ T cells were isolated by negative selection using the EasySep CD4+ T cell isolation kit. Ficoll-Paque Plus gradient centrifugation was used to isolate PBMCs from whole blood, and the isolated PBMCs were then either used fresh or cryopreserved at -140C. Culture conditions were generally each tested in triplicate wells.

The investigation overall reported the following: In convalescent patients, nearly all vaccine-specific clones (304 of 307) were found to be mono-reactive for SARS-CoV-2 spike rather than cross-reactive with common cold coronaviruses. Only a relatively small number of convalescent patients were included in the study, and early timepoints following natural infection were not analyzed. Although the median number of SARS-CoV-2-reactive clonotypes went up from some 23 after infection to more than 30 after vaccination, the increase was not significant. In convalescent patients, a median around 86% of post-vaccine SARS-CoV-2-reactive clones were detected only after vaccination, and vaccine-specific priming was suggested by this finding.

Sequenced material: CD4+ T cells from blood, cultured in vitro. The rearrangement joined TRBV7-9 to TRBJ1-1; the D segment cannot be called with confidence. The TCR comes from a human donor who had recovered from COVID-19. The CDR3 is CASGTDWNTEAFF. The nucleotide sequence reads TGTGCCAGCGGAACTGACTGGAACACTGAAGCTTTCTTT. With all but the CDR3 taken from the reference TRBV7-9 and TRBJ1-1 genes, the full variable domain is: DTGVSQNPRHKITKRGQNVTFRCDPISEHNRLYWYRQTLGQGPEFLTYFQNEAQLEKSRLLSDRFSAERPKGSFSTLEIQRTEQGDSAMYLCASGTDWNTEAFFGQGTRLTVV.